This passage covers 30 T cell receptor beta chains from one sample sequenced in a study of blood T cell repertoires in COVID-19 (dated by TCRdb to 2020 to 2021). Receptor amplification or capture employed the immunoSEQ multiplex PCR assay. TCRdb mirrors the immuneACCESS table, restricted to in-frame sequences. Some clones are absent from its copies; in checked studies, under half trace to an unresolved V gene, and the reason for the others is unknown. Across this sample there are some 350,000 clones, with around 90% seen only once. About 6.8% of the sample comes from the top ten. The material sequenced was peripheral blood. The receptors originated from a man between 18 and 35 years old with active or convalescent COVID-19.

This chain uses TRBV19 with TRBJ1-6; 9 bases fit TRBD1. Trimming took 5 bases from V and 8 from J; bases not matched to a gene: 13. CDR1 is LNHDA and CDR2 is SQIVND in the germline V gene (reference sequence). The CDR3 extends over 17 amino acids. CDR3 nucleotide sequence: TGTGCCAGTAGTGGACAGGGGAGTACAGCCCTCCATTCACCCCTCCACTTT. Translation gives CASSGQGSTALHSPLHF.

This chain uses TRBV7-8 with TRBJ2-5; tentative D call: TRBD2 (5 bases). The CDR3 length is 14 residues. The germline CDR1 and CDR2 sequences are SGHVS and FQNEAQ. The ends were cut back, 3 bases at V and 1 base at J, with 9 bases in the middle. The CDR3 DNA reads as TGTGCCAGCAGCTTTGCGGGTCTCCAAGAGACCCAGTACTTC. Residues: CASSFAGLQETQYF.

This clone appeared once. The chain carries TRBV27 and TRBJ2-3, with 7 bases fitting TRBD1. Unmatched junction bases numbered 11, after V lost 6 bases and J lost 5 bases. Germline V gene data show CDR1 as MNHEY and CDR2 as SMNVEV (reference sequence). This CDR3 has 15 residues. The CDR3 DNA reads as TGTGCCAGCAGACGGCTAGGGGGCGCGGAAGATACGCAGTATTTT. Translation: CASRRLGGAEDTQYF.

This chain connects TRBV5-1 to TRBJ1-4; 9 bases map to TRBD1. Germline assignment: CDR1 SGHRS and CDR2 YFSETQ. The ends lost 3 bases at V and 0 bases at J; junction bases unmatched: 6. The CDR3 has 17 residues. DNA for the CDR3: TGCGCCAGCAGCTGGGGACAGGGAACATCAACTAATGAAAAACTGTTTTTT. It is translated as CASSWGQGTSTNEKLFF. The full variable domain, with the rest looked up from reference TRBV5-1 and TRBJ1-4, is KAGVTQTPRYLIKTRGQQVTLSCSPISGHRSVSWYQQTPGQGLQFLFEYFSETQRNKGNFPGRFSGRQFSNSRSEMNVSTLELGDSALYLCASSWGQGTSTNEKLFFGSGTQLSVL.

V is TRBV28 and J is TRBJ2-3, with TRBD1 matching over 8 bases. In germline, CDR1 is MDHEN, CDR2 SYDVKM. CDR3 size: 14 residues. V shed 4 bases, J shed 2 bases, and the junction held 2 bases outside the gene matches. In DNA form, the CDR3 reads TGTGCCAGCAGTTCGGACAGGGTCACAGATACGCAGTATTTT. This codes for CASSSDRVTDTQYF.

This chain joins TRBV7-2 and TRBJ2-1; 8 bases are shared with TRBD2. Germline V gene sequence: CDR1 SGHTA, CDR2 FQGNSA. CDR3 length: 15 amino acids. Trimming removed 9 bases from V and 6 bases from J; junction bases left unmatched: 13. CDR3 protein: CASIPGLGDRNEQFF. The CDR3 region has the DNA TGTGCCAGTATCCCGGGACTAGGAGACCGCAATGAGCAGTTCTTC.

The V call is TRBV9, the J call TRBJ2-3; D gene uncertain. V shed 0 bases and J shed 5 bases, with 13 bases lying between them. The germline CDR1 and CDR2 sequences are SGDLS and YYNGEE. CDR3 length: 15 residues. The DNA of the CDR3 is TGTGCCAGCAGCGTAGCTCCGGTTTATGGAGATACGCAGTATTTT. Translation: CASSVAPVYGDTQYF.

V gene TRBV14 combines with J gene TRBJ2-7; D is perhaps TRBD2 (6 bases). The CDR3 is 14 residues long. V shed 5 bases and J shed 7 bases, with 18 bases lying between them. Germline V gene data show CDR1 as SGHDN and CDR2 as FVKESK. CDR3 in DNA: TGTGCCAGCAGCTGGGGAGGAGCAGCCGTAGAGCAGTACTTC. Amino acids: CASSWGGAAVEQYF.

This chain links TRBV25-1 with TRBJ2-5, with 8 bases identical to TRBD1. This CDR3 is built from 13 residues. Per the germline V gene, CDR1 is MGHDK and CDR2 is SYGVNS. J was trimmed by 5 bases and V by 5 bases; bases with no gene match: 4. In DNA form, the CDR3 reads TGTGCCAGCAGTTCAGGGGGCGTGGAGACCCAGTACTTC. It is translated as CASSSGGVETQYF.

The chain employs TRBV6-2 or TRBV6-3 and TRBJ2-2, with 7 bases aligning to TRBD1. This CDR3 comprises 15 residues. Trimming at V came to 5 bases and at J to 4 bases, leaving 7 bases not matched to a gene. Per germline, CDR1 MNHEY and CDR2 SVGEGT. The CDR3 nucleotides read TGTGCCAGCAGTATTAGGACAGGCTTCACCGGGGAGCTGTTTTTT. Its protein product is CASSIRTGFTGELFF.

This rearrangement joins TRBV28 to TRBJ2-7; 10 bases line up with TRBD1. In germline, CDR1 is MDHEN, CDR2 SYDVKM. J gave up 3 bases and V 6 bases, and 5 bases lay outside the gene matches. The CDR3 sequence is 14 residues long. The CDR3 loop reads CASRAGTGDYEQYF. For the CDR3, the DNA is TGTGCCAGCAGGGCCGGGACAGGGGACTACGAGCAGTACTTC. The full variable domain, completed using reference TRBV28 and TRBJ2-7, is DVKVTQSSRYLVKRTGEKVFLECVQDMDHENMFWYRQDPGLGLRLIYFSYDVKMKEKGDIPEGYSVSREKKERFSLILESASTNQTSMYLCASRAGTGDYEQYFGPGTRLTVT.

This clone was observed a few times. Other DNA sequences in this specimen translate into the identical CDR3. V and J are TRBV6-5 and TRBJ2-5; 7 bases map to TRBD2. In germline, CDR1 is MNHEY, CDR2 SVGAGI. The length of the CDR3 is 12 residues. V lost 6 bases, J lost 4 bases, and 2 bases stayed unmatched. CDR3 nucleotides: TGTGCCAGCAGGGGGGGGAGAGAGACCCAGTACTTC. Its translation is CASRGGRETQYF.

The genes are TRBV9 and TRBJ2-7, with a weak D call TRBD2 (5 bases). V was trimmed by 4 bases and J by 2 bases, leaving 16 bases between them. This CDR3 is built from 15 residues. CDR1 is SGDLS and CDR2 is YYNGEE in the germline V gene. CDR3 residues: CASSPGVAPTYEQYF. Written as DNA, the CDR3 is TGTGCCAGCAGCCCCGGGGTAGCGCCGACCTACGAGCAGTACTTC.

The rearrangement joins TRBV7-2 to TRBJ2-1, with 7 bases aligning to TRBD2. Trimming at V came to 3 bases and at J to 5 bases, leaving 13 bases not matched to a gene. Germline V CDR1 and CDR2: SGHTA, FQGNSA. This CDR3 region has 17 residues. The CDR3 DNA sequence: TGTGCCAGCAGCTTTAGAGTGTCGTCGGGAGGCCACAATGAGCAGTTCTTC. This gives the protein CASSFRVSSGGHNEQFF.

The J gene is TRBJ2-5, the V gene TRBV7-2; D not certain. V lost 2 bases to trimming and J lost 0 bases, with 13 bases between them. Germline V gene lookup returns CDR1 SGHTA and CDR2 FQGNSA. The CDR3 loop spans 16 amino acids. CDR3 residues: CASSLRFQRYQETQYF. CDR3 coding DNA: TGTGCCAGCAGCTTACGATTTCAGCGCTACCAAGAGACCCAGTACTTC.

CDR3 DNA: TGTGCCAGCAGCGGGGACAGGGGGATTTCCAATGAGCAGTTCTTC. This codes for CASSGDRGISNEQFF. The V call is TRBV9, the J call TRBJ2-1; 11 bases match TRBD1. The junction had 5 bases not matched to a gene; V was cut back by 3 bases and J by 6 bases. This CDR3 comprises 15 residues. From germline, CDR1 is SGDLS and CDR2 YYNGEE.

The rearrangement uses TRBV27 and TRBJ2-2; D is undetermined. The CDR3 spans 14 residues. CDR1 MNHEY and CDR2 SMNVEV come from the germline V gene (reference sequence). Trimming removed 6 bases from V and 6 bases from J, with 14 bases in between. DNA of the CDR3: TGTGCCAGCAGACCCTTCTCGGTTTCCGGGGAGCTGTTTTTT. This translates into CASRPFSVSGELFF.

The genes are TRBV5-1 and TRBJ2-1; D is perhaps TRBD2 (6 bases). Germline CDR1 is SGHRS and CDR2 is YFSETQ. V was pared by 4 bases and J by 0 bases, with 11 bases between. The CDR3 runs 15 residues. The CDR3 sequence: CASSPGTRSYNEQFF. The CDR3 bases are TGCGCCAGCAGCCCCGGGACTCGCTCCTACAATGAGCAGTTCTTC.

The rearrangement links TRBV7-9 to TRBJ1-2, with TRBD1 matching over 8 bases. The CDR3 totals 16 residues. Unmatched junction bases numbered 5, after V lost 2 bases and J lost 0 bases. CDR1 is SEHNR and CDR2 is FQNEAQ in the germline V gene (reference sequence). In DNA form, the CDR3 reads TGTGCCAGCAGCTTAACAGGGGGAGAATCTAACTATGGCTACACCTTC. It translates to CASSLTGGESNYGYTF.

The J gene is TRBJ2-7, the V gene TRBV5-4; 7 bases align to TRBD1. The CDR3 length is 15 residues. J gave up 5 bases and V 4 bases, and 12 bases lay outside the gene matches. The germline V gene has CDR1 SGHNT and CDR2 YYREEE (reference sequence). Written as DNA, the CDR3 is TGTGCCAGCAGCACCTTGACAGGGATGGCCCACGAGCAGTACTTC. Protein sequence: CASSTLTGMAHEQYF. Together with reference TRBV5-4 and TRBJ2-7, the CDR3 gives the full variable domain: ETGVTQSPTHLIKTRGQQVTLRCSSQSGHNTVSWYQQALGQGPQFIFQYYREEENGRGNFPPRFSGLQFPNYSSELNVNALELDDSALYLCASSTLTGMAHEQYFGPGTRLTVT.

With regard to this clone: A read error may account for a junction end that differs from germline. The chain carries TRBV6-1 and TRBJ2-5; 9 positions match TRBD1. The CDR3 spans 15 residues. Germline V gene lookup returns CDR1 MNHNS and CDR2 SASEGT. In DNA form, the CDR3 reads TGTGCCAGCCGTGAGGGGGACAGGGCCCAAGAGACCCAGTACTTC. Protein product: CASREGDRAQETQYF.

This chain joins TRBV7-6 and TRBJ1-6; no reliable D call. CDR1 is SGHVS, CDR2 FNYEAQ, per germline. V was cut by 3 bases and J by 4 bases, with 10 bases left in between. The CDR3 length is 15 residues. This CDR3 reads CASSLGHLYNSPLHF. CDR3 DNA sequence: TGTGCCAGCAGCTTGGGCCACCTGTATAATTCACCCCTCCACTTT.

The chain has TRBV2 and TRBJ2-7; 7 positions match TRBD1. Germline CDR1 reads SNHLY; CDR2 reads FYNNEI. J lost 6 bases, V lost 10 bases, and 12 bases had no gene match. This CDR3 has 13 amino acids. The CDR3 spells CATKGQSLPEQYF. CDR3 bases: TGTGCCACCAAGGGACAGAGTCTTCCCGAGCAGTACTTC. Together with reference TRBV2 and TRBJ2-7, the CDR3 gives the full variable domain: EPEVTQTPSHQVTQMGQEVILRCVPISNHLYFYWYRQILGQKVEFLVSFYNNEISEKSEIFDDQFSVERPDGSNFTLKIRSTKLEDSAMYFCATKGQSLPEQYFGPGTRLTVT.

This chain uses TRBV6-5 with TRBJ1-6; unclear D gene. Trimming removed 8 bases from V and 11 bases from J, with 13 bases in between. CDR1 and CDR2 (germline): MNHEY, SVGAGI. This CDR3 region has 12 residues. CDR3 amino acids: CASASTRPPLHF. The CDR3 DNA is TGTGCCAGCGCGTCAACGCGGCCACCCCTCCACTTT.

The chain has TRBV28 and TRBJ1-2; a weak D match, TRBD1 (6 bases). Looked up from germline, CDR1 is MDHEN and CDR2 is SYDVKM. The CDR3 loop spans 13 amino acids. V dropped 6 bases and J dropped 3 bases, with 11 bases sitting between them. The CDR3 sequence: CASRYYRDYGYTF. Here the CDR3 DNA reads TGTGCCAGCAGATATTACAGGGACTATGGCTACACCTTC.

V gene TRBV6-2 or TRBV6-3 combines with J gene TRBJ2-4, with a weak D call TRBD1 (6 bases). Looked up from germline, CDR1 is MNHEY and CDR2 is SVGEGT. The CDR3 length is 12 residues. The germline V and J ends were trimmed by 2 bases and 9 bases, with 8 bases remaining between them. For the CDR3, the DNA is TGTGCCAGCAGTTACGGGGGCCCCATTCAGTACTTC. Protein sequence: CASSYGGPIQYF.

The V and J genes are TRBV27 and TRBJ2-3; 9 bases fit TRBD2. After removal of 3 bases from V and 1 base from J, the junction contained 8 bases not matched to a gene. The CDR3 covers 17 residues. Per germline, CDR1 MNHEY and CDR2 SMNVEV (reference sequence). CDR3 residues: CASSFLAGGGRTDTQYF. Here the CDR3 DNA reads TGTGCCAGCAGTTTCCTTGCGGGAGGGGGTCGCACAGATACGCAGTATTTT.

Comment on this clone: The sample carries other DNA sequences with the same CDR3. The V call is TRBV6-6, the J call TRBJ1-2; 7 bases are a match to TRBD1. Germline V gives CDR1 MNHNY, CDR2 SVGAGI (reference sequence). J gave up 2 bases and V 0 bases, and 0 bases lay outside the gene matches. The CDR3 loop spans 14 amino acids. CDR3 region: CASSYSQGNYGYTF. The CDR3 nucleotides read TGTGCCAGCAGTTACTCACAGGGGAACTATGGCTACACCTTC.

The CDR3 reads CASSLSTGVFNEQFF. Here the CDR3 DNA reads TGTGCCAGCAGCTTAAGTACAGGGGTGTTTAATGAGCAGTTCTTC. V and J are TRBV7-9 and TRBJ2-1, with 7 bases lining up with TRBD1. Trimming removed 2 bases from V and 7 bases from J; junction bases left unmatched: 8. This CDR3 is built from 15 residues. Germline lookup yields CDR1 SEHNR and CDR2 FQNEAQ (reference sequence).

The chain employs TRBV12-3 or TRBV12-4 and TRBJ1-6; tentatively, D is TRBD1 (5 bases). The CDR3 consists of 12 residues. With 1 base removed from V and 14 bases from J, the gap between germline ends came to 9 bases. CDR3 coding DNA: TGTGCCAGCAGTTTAGGAGCCAGGGCCCTCCACTTT. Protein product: CASSLGARALHF.